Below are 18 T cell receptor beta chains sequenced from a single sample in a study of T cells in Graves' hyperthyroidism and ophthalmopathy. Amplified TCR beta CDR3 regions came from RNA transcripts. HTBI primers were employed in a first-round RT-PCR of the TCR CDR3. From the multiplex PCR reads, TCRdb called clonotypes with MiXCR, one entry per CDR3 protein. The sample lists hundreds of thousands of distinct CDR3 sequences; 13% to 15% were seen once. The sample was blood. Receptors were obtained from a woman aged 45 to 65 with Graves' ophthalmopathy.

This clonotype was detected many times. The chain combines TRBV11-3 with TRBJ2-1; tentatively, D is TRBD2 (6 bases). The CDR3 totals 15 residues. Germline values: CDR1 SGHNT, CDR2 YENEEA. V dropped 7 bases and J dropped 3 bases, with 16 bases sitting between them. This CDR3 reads CASTQRAENYNEQFF. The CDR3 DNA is TGTGCCAGCACCCAGCGGGCGGAAAACTACAATGAGCAGTTCTTC.

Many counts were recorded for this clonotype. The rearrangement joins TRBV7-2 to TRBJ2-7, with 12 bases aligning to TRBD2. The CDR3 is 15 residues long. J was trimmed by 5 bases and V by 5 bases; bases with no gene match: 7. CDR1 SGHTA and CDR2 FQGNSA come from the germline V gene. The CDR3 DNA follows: TGTGCCAGCAGCCGATCGACTAGCGGGAGCCACGAGCAGTACTTC. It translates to CASSRSTSGSHEQYF. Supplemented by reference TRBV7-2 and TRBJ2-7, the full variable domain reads GAGVSQSPSNKVTEKGKDVELRCDPISGHTALYWYRQSLGQGLEFLIYFQGNSAPDKSGLPSDRFSAERTGGSVSTLTIQRTQQEDSAVYLCASSRSTSGSHEQYFGPGTRLTVT.

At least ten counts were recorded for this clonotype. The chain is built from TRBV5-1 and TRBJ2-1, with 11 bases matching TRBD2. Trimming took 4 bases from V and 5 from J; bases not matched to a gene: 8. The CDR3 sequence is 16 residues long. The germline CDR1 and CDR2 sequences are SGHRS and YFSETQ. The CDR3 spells CASSPLAGGGHNEQFF. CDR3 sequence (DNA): TGCGCCAGCAGCCCCCTAGCGGGAGGAGGCCACAATGAGCAGTTCTTC. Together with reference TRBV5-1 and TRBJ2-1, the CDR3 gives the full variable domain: KAGVTQTPRYLIKTRGQQVTLSCSPISGHRSVSWYQQTPGQGLQFLFEYFSETQRNKGNFPGRFSGRQFSNSRSEMNVSTLELGDSALYLCASSPLAGGGHNEQFFGPGTRLTVL.

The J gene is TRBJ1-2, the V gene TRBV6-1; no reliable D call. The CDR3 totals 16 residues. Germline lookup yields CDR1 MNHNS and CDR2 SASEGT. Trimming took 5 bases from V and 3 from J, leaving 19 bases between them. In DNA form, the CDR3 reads TGTGCCAGCAGTATGGCGTCGGACGCACGTTACTATGGCTACACCTTC. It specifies CASSMASDARYYGYTF.

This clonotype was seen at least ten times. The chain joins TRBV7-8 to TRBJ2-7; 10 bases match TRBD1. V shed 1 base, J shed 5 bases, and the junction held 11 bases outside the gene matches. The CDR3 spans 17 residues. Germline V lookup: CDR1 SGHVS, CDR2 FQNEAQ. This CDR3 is CASSLVSSPGQGDEQYF. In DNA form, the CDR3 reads TGTGCCAGCAGCTTAGTTTCATCACCTGGACAGGGGGACGAGCAGTACTTC.

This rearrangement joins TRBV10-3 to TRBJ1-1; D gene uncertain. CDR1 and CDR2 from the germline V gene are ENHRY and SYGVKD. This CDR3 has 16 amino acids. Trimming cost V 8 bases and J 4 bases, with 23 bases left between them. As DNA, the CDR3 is TGTGCCATCTTAATGGCGGGCGGGGAGCCAGCCACTGAAGCTTTCTTT. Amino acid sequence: CAILMAGGEPATEAFF.

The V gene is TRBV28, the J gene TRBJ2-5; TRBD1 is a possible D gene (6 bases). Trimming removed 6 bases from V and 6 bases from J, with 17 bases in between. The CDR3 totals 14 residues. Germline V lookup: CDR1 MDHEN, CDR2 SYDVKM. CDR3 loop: CASRPQGPLQTQYF. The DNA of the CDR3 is TGTGCCAGCAGACCCCAGGGGCCACTCCAGACCCAGTACTTC.

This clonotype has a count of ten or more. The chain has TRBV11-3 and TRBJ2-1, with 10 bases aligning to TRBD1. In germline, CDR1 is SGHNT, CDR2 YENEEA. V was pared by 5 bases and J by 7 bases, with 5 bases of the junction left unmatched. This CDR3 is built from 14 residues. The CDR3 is CASSNRTGGNEQFF. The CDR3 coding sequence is TGTGCCAGCAGCAACCGGACAGGGGGTAATGAGCAGTTCTTC.

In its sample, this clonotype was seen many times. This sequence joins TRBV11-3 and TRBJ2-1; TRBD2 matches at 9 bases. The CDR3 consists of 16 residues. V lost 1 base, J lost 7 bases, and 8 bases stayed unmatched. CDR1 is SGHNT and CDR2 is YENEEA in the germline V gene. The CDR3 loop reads CASSLGGSGSMNEQFF. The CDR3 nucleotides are TGTGCCAGCAGCTTAGGGGGTAGCGGGAGTATGAATGAGCAGTTCTTC.

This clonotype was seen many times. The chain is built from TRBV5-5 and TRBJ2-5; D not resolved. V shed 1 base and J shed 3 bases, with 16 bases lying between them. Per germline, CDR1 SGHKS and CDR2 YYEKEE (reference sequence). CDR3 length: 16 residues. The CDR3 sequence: CASSLTGPPAKETQYF. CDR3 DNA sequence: TGTGCCAGCAGCTTGACCGGGCCGCCAGCTAAAGAGACCCAGTACTTC.

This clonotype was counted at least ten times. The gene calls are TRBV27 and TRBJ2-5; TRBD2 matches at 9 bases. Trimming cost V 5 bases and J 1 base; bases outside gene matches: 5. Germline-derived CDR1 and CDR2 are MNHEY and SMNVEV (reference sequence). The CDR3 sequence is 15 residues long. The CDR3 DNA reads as TGTGCCAGCAGTACTGGCGGGAGGGCCCAAGAGACCCAGTACTTC. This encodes CASSTGGRAQETQYF.

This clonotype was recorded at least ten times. CDR3 sequence (DNA): TGTGCCAGCAGCTTAGATAGCATCGCGAATGAGCAGTTCTTC. Protein sequence: CASSLDSIANEQFF. The chain combines TRBV7-2 with TRBJ2-1; D gene unclear. From germline, CDR1 is SGHTA and CDR2 FQGNSA. The length of the CDR3 is 14 residues. Deletions cut 1 base from V and 7 bases from J, with 11 bases between.

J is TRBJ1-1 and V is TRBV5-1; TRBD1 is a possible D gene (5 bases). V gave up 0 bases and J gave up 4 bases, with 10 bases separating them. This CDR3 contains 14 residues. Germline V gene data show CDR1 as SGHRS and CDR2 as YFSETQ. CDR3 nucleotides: TGCGCCAGCAGCTTGGATTGGGGGACCACTGAAGCTTTCTTT. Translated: CASSLDWGTTEAFF.

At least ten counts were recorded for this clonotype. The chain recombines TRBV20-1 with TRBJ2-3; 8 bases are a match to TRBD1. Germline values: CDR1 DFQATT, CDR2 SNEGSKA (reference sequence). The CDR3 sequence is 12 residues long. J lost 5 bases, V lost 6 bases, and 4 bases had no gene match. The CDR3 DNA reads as TGCAGTGCCGACAGGGGCGTAGATACGCAGTATTTT. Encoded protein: CSADRGVDTQYF.

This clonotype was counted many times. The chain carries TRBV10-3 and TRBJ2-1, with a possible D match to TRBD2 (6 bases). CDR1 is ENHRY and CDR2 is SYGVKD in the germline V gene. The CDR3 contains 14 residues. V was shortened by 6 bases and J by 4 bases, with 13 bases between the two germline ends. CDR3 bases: TGTGCCATCAGACGCCGGGACTCATACAATGAGCAGTTCTTC. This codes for CAIRRRDSYNEQFF.

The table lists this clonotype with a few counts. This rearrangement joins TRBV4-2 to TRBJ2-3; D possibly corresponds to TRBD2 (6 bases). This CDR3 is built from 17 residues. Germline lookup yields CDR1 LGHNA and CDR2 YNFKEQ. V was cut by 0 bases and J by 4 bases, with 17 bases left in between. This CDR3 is CASSQDFGRDPPDTQYF. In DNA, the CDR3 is TGTGCCAGCAGCCAAGATTTCGGGCGGGATCCCCCAGATACGCAGTATTTT.

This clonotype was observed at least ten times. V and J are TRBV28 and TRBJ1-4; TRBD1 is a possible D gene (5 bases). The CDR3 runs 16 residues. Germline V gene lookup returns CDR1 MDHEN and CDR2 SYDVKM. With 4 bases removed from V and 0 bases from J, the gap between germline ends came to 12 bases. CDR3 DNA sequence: TGTGCCAGCAGTTCGACAGCAGGGTCAACTAATGAAAAACTGTTTTTT. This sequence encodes CASSSTAGSTNEKLFF. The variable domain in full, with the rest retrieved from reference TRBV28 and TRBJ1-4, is DVKVTQSSRYLVKRTGEKVFLECVQDMDHENMFWYRQDPGLGLRLIYFSYDVKMKEKGDIPEGYSVSREKKERFSLILESASTNQTSMYLCASSSTAGSTNEKLFFGSGTQLSVL.

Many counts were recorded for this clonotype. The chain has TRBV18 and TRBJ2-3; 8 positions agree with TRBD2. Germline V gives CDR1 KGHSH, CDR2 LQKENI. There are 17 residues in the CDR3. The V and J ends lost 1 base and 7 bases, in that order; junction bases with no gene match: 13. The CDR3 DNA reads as TGTGCCAGCTCACCACACTCAGCGGGAGTCGTAGGGTATACGCAGTATTTT. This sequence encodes CASSPHSAGVVGYTQYF.